This paragraph covers one T cell receptor beta chain sequence. Its antigen is unidentified. This table comes from immunoSEQ multiplex PCR, and its TCRdb copy is limited to in-frame clones, with some not included. The table has approximately 110,000 clones, about 92% seen once. These data belong to a study of siplizumab effects on memory and regulatory T cells. Study-wide results and caveats: Unstimulated subsets were the mapping target of only a minor fraction of alloreactive clones.

The V gene lost 5 bases and the J gene lost 0 bases, with 7 bases spanning the gap. Germline V gene sequence: CDR1 SNHLY, CDR2 FYNNEI. There are 13 residues in the CDR3. This clonotype was sampled from a human donor in good health. Sequencing was performed on CD4+ T cells sorted from blood. The chain carries TRBV2 and TRBJ1-1; no definite D call. For the CDR3, the DNA is TGTGCCAGCAGTTTTAGGATGAACACTGAAGCTTTCTTT. Translation gives CASSFRMNTEAFF. Drawing the rest from reference TRBV2 and TRBJ1-1, the complete variable domain is EPEVTQTPSHQVTQMGQEVILRCVPISNHLYFYWYRQILGQKVEFLVSFYNNEISEKSEIFDDQFSVERPDGSNFTLKIRSTKLEDSAMYFCASSFRMNTEAFFGQGTRLTVV.